The 6 T cell receptor beta chains listed next were all sequenced from one sample in a study of shared clonotypes between healthy human individuals (TCRdb year 2020). Libraries were constructed by the immunoSEQ multiplex PCR assay. TCRdb re-hosts the immuneACCESS table, in-frame sequences only. Its copies lack some clones; in the studies checked, an unresolved V gene accounts for under half of them, and the cause for the rest is not known. The sample table lists about 1,800,000 clones, over 85% of them with a count of one. Of the sample, under 1.5% falls within the top ten clones. CD8 naive samples were CD45RO-negative cells positively selected for CCR7, giving a CD45RA+CCR7+ population that excluded TemRA cells. Sequenced input: naive CD8+ T cells sorted from blood. In the paper's terms, the cell subset or site label means: CD45RA+CCR7+. The receptors were sampled from a man between 18 and 29 years old in good health.

The chain links TRBV7-3 to TRBJ2-7; 7 nucleotides align to TRBD1. Germline CDR1 is SGHTA and CDR2 is FQGTGA. The CDR3 consists of 16 residues. J gave up 2 bases and V 0 bases, and 7 bases lay outside the gene matches. The CDR3 loop reads CASSLTTGTVPYEQYF. In DNA, the CDR3 is TGTGCCAGCAGCTTAACCACGGGGACAGTACCCTACGAGCAGTACTTC.

CDR3 protein: CAWGGGNTEAFF. The CDR3 DNA reads as TGTGCCTGGGGTGGGGGGAACACTGAAGCTTTCTTT. J is TRBJ1-1 and V is TRBV30, with D possibly being TRBD1 (5 bases). Germline V gives CDR1 GTSNPN, CDR2 SVGIG (reference sequence). V was cut by 5 bases and J by 1 base, with 8 bases left in between. The CDR3 loop spans 12 amino acids.

This clone was seen a single time. Other nucleotide sequences in the sample specify the same CDR3. This sequence joins TRBV7-9 and TRBJ2-7, with D perhaps being TRBD1 or TRBD2 (5 bases each). CDR3 length equals 15 residues. CDR1 and CDR2 (germline): SEHNR, FQNEAQ (reference sequence). V lost 3 bases and J 0 bases, leaving 12 bases between the germline ends. CDR3 sequence: CASSFLAGSSYEQYF. CDR3 nucleotides: TGTGCCAGCAGCTTTTTGGCAGGGAGCTCCTACGAGCAGTACTTC.

The chain is built from TRBV25-1 and TRBJ1-4; D call uncertain. Germline CDR1 is MGHDK and CDR2 is SYGVNS. V was trimmed by 6 bases and J by 7 bases, leaving 18 bases between them. The CDR3 covers 15 residues. CDR3 sequence: CASREFEGAGEKLFF. CDR3 bases: TGTGCCAGCAGAGAGTTTGAGGGAGCCGGTGAAAAACTGTTTTTT. Full variable domain (outside the CDR3, taken from reference TRBV25-1 and TRBJ1-4): EADIYQTPRYLVIGTGKKITLECSQTMGHDKMYWYQQDPGMELHLIHYSYGVNSTEKGDLSSESTVSRIRTEHFPLTLESARPSHTSQYLCASREFEGAGEKLFFGSGTQLSVL.

A single count supports this clone. The CDR3 protein is CASSFPRTGRYQETQYF. The DNA of the CDR3 is TGTGCCAGCAGCTTTCCCCGGACAGGGAGGTACCAAGAGACCCAGTACTTC. The V gene is TRBV7-9, the J gene TRBJ2-5, with TRBD1 matching 8 bases. With V trimmed by 3 bases and J by 0 bases, 9 bases remained unmatched. There are 17 residues in the CDR3. The germline V gene encodes CDR1 SEHNR and CDR2 FQNEAQ (reference sequence).

This chain links TRBV19 with TRBJ1-1, with D uncertain. Trimming took 7 bases from V and 1 from J, leaving 13 bases between them. This CDR3 has 14 amino acids. Germline lookup yields CDR1 LNHDA and CDR2 SQIVND (reference sequence). This CDR3 reads CASMDRGSNTEAFF. The CDR3 nucleotides are TGTGCCAGTATGGACCGTGGTTCGAACACTGAAGCTTTCTTT.